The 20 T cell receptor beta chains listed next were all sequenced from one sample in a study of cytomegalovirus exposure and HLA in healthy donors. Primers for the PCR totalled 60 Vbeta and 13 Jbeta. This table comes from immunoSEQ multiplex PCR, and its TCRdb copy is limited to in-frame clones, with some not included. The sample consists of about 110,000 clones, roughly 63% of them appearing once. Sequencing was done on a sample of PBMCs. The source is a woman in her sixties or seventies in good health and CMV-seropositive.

The CDR3 bases are TGCGCCAGCAGCCCGAACATACCGGGTGAAAAACTGTTTTTT. This sequence encodes CASSPNIPGEKLFF. The chain combines TRBV5-1 with TRBJ1-4; D gene ambiguous. Trimming pared 4 bases from V and 7 bases from J, leaving 14 bases between. Germline CDR1 and CDR2: SGHRS and YFSETQ. The CDR3 runs to 14 residues.

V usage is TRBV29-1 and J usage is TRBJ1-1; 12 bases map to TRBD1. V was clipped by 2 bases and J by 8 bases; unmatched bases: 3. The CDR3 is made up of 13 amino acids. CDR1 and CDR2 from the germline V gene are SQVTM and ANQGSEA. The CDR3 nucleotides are TGCAGCGTTGAAACCGGGACAGGGGGCGAAGCTTTCTTT. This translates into CSVETGTGGEAFF.

Here the CDR3 DNA reads TGTGCCAGCAGTTTTGGACAGGGGGCGTTAGGCTACACCTTC. Translating it yields CASSFGQGALGYTF. The chain employs TRBV27 and TRBJ1-2; 11 nucleotides align to TRBD1. This CDR3 comprises 14 residues. CDR1 and CDR2 (germline): MNHEY, SMNVEV (reference sequence). Trimming at V came to 3 bases and at J to 8 bases, leaving 5 bases not matched to a gene.

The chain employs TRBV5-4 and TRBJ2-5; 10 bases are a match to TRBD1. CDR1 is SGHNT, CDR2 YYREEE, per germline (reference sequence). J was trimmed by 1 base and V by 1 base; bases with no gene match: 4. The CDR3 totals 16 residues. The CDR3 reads CASSLPGQGTQETQYF. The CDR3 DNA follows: TGTGCCAGCAGCTTGCCGGGACAGGGGACCCAAGAGACCCAGTACTTC.

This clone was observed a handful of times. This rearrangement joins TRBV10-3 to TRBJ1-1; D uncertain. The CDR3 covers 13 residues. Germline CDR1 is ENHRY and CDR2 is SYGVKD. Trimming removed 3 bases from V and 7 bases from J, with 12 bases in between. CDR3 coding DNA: TGTGCCATCAGTGATCCCCCGAGAGTTGAAGCTTTCTTT. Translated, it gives CAISDPPRVEAFF.

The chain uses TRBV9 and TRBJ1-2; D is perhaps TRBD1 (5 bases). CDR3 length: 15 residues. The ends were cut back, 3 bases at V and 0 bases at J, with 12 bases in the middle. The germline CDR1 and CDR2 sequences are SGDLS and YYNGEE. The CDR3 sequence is CASSETVDPNYGYTF. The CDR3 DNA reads TGTGCCAGCAGCGAGACAGTGGACCCTAACTATGGCTACACCTTC. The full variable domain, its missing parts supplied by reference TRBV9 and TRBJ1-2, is DSGVTQTPKHLITATGQRVTLRCSPRSGDLSVYWYQQSLDQGLQFLIQYYNGEERAKGNILERFSAQQFPDLHSELNLSSLELGDSALYFCASSETVDPNYGYTFGSGTRLTVV.

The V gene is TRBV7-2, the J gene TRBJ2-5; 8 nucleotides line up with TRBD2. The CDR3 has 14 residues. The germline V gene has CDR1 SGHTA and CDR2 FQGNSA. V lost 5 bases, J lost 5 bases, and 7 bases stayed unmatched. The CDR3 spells CASSVRREGETQYF. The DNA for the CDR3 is TGTGCCAGCAGCGTACGACGGGAGGGGGAGACCCAGTACTTC.

The CDR3 region has the DNA TGCAGCGTTGTTGGCCGGAGCGGAAACACCATATATTTT. Residues: CSVVGRSGNTIYF. The chain carries TRBV29-1 and TRBJ1-3, with unresolved D. Germline lookup yields CDR1 SQVTM and CDR2 ANQGSEA. The CDR3 spans 13 residues. Trimming took 4 bases from V and 4 from J, leaving 11 bases between them.

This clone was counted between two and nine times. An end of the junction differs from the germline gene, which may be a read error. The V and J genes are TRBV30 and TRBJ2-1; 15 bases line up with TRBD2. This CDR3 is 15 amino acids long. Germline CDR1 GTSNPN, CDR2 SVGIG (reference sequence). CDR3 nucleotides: TGTGCCTGGAGTGGGGGGCCCTGGACTAGCGGGGGGGCAGTCTTC. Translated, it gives CAWSGGPWTSGGAVF. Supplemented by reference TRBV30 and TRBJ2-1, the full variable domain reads SQTIHQWPATLVQPVGSPLSLECTVEGTSNPNLYWYRQAAGRGLQLLFYSVGIGQISSEVPQNLSASRPQDRQFILSSKKLLLSDSGFYLCAWSGGPWTSGGAVFGPGTRLTVL.

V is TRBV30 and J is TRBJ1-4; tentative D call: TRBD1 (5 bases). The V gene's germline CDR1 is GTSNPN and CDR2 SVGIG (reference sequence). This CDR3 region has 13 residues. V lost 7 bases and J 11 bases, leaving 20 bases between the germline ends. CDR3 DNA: TGTGCCTCGCTGGCCCTCACGGGGGAGAAACTGTTTTTT. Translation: CASLALTGEKLFF. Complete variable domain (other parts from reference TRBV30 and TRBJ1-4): SQTIHQWPATLVQPVGSPLSLECTVEGTSNPNLYWYRQAAGRGLQLLFYSVGIGQISSEVPQNLSASRPQDRQFILSSKKLLLSDSGFYLCASLALTGEKLFFGSGTQLSVL.

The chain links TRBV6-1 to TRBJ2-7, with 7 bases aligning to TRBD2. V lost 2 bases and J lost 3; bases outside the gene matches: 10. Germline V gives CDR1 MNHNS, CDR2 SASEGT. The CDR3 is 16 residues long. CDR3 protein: CASSEPERGTNYEQYF. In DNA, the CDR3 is TGTGCCAGCAGTGAACCGGAACGGGGGACTAACTACGAGCAGTACTTC.

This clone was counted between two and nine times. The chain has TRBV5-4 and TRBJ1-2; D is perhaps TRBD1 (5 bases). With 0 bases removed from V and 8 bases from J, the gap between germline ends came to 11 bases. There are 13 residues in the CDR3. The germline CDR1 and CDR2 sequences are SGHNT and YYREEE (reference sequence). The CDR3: CASSLVGAGGYTF. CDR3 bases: TGTGCCAGCAGCTTGGTAGGGGCAGGCGGCTACACCTTC.

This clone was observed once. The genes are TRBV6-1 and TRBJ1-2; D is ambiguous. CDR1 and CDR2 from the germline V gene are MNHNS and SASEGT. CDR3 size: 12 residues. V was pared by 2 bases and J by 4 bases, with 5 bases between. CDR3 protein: CASSEHIYGYTF. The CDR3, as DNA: TGTGCCAGCAGTGAACACATCTATGGCTACACCTTC.

This CDR3 is CASSEVGTGAPQPQHF. In DNA, the CDR3 is TGTGCCAGCAGTGAAGTGGGGACAGGGGCGCCTCAGCCCCAGCATTTT. This rearrangement joins TRBV6-1 to TRBJ1-5, with 10 bases lining up with TRBD1. This CDR3 is built from 16 residues. CDR1 and CDR2 (germline): MNHNS, SASEGT. Germline trimming cut 1 base from V and 6 bases from J; bases unmatched to any gene: 6.

CDR3 residues: CSVGQGVDTQYF. As DNA, the CDR3 is TGCAGCGTCGGACAGGGAGTAGATACGCAGTATTTT. This sequence joins TRBV29-1 and TRBJ2-3, with 8 bases fitting TRBD1. Unmatched junction bases numbered 4, after V lost 6 bases and J lost 5 bases. CDR1 is SQVTM, CDR2 ANQGSEA, per germline. The CDR3 runs to 12 residues.

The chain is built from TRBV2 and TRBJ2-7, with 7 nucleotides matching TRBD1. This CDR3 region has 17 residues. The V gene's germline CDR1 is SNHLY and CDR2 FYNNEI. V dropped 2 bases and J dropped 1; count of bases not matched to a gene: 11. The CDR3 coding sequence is TGTGCCAGCAGTGAACCTCCTCGACAGGGATTTTCCTACGAGCAGTACTTC. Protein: CASSEPPRQGFSYEQYF.

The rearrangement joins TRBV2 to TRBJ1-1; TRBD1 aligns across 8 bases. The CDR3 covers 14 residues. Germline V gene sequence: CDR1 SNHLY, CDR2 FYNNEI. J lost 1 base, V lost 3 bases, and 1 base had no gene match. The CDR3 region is CASSDQGANTEAFF. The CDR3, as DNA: TGTGCCAGCAGTGACCAGGGGGCGAACACTGAAGCTTTCTTT.

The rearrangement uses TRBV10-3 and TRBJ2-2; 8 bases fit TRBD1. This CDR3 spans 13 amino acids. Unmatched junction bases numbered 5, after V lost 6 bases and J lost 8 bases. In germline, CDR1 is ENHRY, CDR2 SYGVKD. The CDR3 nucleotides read TGTGCCATCAGGAAGACAGGGGTAGGGGAGCTGTTTTTT. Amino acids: CAIRKTGVGELFF.

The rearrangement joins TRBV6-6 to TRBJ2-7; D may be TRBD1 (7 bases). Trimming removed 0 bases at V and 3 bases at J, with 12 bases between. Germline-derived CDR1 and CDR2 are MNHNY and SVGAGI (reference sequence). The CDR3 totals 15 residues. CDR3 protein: CASSYSTQGGYEQYF. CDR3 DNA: TGTGCCAGCAGTTACTCGACTCAGGGGGGCTACGAGCAGTACTTC.

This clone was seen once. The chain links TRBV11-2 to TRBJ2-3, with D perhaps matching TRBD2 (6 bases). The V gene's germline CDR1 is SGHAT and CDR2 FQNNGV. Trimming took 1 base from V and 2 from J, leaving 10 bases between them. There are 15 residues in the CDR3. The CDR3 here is CASSLARGNTDTQYF. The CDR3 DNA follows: TGTGCCAGCAGCTTAGCGCGGGGAAACACAGATACGCAGTATTTT.